Listed here are 2 T cell receptor beta chains from one sample, sequenced in a study of OX40 agonist ivuxolimab in advanced cancers. Sequencing was performed with immunoSEQ multiplex PCR; in TCRdb, only in-frame clones are kept and a portion is missing. Of approximately 50,000 clones listed, 84% are singletons. The sample was CD4+ or CD8+ T cells sorted from blood, taken in a trial of the OX40 agonist ivuxolimab. These receptors were collected from an adult with an advanced solid tumor such as melanoma, head and neck, liver or kidney cancer.

V gene TRBV7-3 combines with J gene TRBJ2-3; either TRBD1 or TRBD2 may fit D (5 bases each). The CDR3 is 14 amino acids. V dropped 5 bases and J dropped 6 bases, with 15 bases sitting between them. CDR1 is SGHTA and CDR2 is FQGTGA in the germline V gene. This chain's CDR3 is CASSTGAEGDTQYF. DNA for the CDR3: TGTGCCAGCAGCACTGGGGCTGAGGGGGATACGCAGTATTTT.

This chain joins TRBV5-4 and TRBJ2-5; the D is unclear. The CDR3 contains 15 residues. Germline V CDR1 and CDR2: SGHNT, YYREEE (reference sequence). V lost 1 base, J lost 4 bases, and 14 bases lay in between. The CDR3 loop reads CASSLPGPTRETQYF. CDR3 nucleotide sequence: TGTGCCAGCAGCTTGCCAGGCCCCACTCGAGAGACCCAGTACTTC.